What follows are 11 T cell receptor beta chains derived from one specimen sequenced in a study of breast tumors, draining lymph nodes, adjacent tissues. The lymph nodes were axillary draining lymph nodes from breast cancer patients. Each CDR3 protein is one row after TCRdb ran MiXCR on the multiplex PCR reads. The table shows some 140,000 distinct CDR3 sequences, with around 21% occurring only once. The specimen was axillary lymph node tissue. These receptors were taken from a female donor with breast cancer. Some clones in this sample may be carry-over from other donors' samples.

This clonotype appeared many times. V and J are TRBV20-1 and TRBJ2-7; perhaps TRBD2 as D (5 bases). The CDR3 is 13 residues long. Germline assignment: CDR1 DFQATT and CDR2 SNEGSKA (reference sequence). Trimming removed 1 base from V and 0 bases from J, with 7 bases in between. Here the CDR3 reads CSARAGTSYEQYF. The CDR3 DNA is TGCAGTGCTAGAGCGGGAACCTCCTACGAGCAGTACTTC.

This clonotype was detected ten times or more. This chain connects TRBV7-2 to TRBJ1-2; D may be TRBD1 (5 bases). The CDR3 is 14 residues long. Trimming shortened V by 1 base and J by 4 bases, and 10 bases separated the two germline ends. Germline-derived CDR1 and CDR2 are SGHTA and FQGNSA. CDR3 in amino acids: CASSLVGTLYGYTF. The CDR3 DNA sequence: TGTGCCAGCAGCTTAGTCGGGACGCTCTATGGCTACACCTTC.

The sample holds many counts of this clonotype. The chain combines TRBV6-5 with TRBJ2-7; D ambiguous. V shed 8 bases and J shed 2 bases, with 4 bases lying between them. The CDR3 contains 10 residues. Germline CDR1 reads MNHEY; CDR2 reads SVGAGI. Here the CDR3 reads CASGTYEQYF. CDR3 nucleotide sequence: TGTGCCAGCGGGACCTACGAGCAGTACTTC.

Many counts were recorded for this clonotype. This rearrangement joins TRBV5-1 to TRBJ2-7; D uncertain. This CDR3 spans 13 amino acids. The V and J ends lost 0 bases and 3 bases respectively, with 7 bases between them. CDR1 is SGHRS and CDR2 is YFSETQ in the germline V gene. The CDR3 region is CASSLGVLYEQYF. For the CDR3, the DNA is TGCGCCAGCAGCTTGGGGGTTCTCTACGAGCAGTACTTC.

V usage is TRBV28 and J usage is TRBJ2-7, with TRBD2 matching over 15 bases. Looked up from germline, CDR1 is MDHEN and CDR2 is SYDVKM. CDR3 length: 18 residues. V lost 5 bases to trimming and J lost 6 bases; unmatched junction nucleotides: 14. CDR3 loop: CASSPRTSGRGSRREQYF. CDR3 nucleotide sequence: TGTGCCAGCAGTCCAAGGACTAGCGGGAGGGGAAGTCGACGCGAGCAGTACTTC.

Of note for this clonotype: A read error may be the cause here, since a much bigger clone is one base away. The V call is TRBV19, the J call TRBJ2-3; no clear D gene. CDR1 LNHDA and CDR2 SQIVND come from the germline V gene (reference sequence). CDR3 size: 12 residues. Trimming removed 2 bases from V and 10 bases from J, with 10 bases in between. Written as DNA, the CDR3 is TGTGCCAGTAGTATAACCATGGATGCGCAGTATTTT. This sequence encodes CASSITMDAQYF.

With regard to this clonotype: This may stem from a read error, because a much larger clone lies one nucleotide away. CDR3 amino acids: CASSRTSGSRYNEQFF. For the CDR3, the DNA is TGTGCCAGCAGCCGGACTAGCGGAAGCCGTTACAATGAGCAGTTCTTC. The J gene is TRBJ2-1, the V gene TRBV7-9, with 10 bases fitting TRBD2. CDR1 and CDR2 (germline): SEHNR, FQNEAQ (reference sequence). The CDR3 contains 16 residues. V was clipped by 5 bases and J by 4 bases; unmatched bases: 8.

There are many counts of this clonotype. The chain uses TRBV20-1 and TRBJ2-7, with 9 bases that match TRBD2. V shed 3 bases and J 11 bases; nucleotides not matched to a gene: 14. Germline-derived CDR1 and CDR2 are DFQATT and SNEGSKA (reference sequence). The CDR3 contains 14 residues. The CDR3 sequence is CSASPTSGPLSEYF. DNA for the CDR3: TGCAGTGCTAGTCCGACTAGCGGTCCCTTGTCGGAGTACTTC.

This clonotype was picked up a small number of times. The chain employs TRBV6-5 and TRBJ1-5, with 10 nucleotides matching TRBD1. Looked up from germline, CDR1 is MNHEY and CDR2 is SVGAGI. The ends lost 5 bases at V and 1 base at J; junction bases unmatched: 8. The CDR3 consists of 17 residues. In DNA form, the CDR3 reads TGTGCCAGCAGTCCCCCCCGACAGGGGGCAAGCAATCAGCCCCAGCATTTT. Translating it yields CASSPPRQGASNQPQHF.

The sample holds many counts of this clonotype. This rearrangement joins TRBV6-5 to TRBJ2-2; TRBD2 aligns across 12 bases. The CDR3 runs 15 residues. The J segment lost 6 bases and the V segment lost 6 bases, leaving 5 bases of the junction unmatched. Looked up from germline, CDR1 is MNHEY and CDR2 is SVGAGI. The CDR3 DNA is TGTGCCAGCAGCAGACTAGCGGGAGAGGCCGGGGAGCTGTTTTTT. This encodes CASSRLAGEAGELFF.

This clonotype was recorded many times. The CDR3 is CASSLEAQAEDTQYF. The CDR3 bases are TGTGCCAGCAGCTTAGAGGCACAGGCGGAAGATACGCAGTATTTT. The chain carries TRBV7-6 and TRBJ2-3; D possibly corresponds to TRBD1 (5 bases). V lost 1 base, J lost 5 bases, and 13 bases lay in between. This CDR3 has 15 amino acids. Germline assignment: CDR1 SGHVS and CDR2 FNYEAQ. Full variable domain (remainder filled in from reference TRBV7-6 and TRBJ2-3): GAGVSQSPRYKVTKRGQDVALRCDPISGHVSLYWYRQALGQGPEFLTYFNYEAQQDKSGLPNDRFSAERPEGSISTLTIQRTEQRDSAMYRCASSLEAQAEDTQYFGPGTRLTVL.